The 15 T cell receptor beta chains below were found in one sample sequenced in a study of blood T cell repertoires in COVID-19. TCRdb's table, derived via immunoSEQ multiplex PCR, lists solely in-frame clones and lacks some. This sample yields about 57,000 clones, of which about four fifths are seen a single time; less than 25% belongs to the top ten. The material sequenced was peripheral blood. All receptors derive from an older woman with acute or convalescent COVID-19.

This rearrangement joins TRBV25-1 to TRBJ2-2; tentatively, D is TRBD1 (6 bases). Trimming removed 8 bases at V and 1 base at J, with 11 bases between. From germline, CDR1 is MGHDK and CDR2 SYGVNS. The CDR3 totals 14 residues. CDR3 DNA: TGTGCCAGCCGCCTGACAGGGAACACCGGGGAGCTGTTTTTT. It encodes CASRLTGNTGELFF. The full variable domain, rest sourced from reference TRBV25-1 and TRBJ2-2, is EADIYQTPRYLVIGTGKKITLECSQTMGHDKMYWYQQDPGMELHLIHYSYGVNSTEKGDLSSESTVSRIRTEHFPLTLESARPSHTSQYLCASRLTGNTGELFFGEGSRLTVL.

The rearrangement joins TRBV12-5 to TRBJ1-5, with 7 nucleotides matching TRBD1. Germline lookup yields CDR1 LGHNT and CDR2 FRNRAP. The CDR3 sequence is 13 residues long. The J segment lost 7 bases and the V segment lost 3 bases, leaving 3 bases of the junction unmatched. This CDR3 reads CASGFDRDQPQHF. CDR3 coding DNA: TGTGCTAGTGGTTTCGACAGGGACCAGCCCCAGCATTTT.

This rearrangement joins TRBV29-1 to TRBJ2-2; D gene unclear. From germline, CDR1 is SQVTM and CDR2 ANQGSEA. The ends were cut back, 4 bases at V and 2 bases at J, with 5 bases in the middle. This CDR3 is 12 amino acids long. The CDR3 bases are TGCAGCGTTGGGCCTAACACCGGGGAGCTGTTTTTT. Translating it yields CSVGPNTGELFF.

The rearrangement uses TRBV27 and TRBJ2-7; TRBD2 matches at 10 bases. The CDR3 is 14 residues long. Germline-derived CDR1 and CDR2 are MNHEY and SMNVEV (reference sequence). V gave up 6 bases and J gave up 0 bases; unmatched junction bases: 2. The CDR3 nucleotides read TGTGCCAGCAGAGCGGGGGGGATCTCCTACGAGCAGTACTTC. Its translation: CASRAGGISYEQYF.

This sequence joins TRBV27 and TRBJ2-7, with a possible D match to TRBD2 (5 bases). Trimming cost V 7 bases and J 1 base, with 14 bases left between them. The CDR3 is 14 amino acids. Germline V gene lookup returns CDR1 MNHEY and CDR2 SMNVEV (reference sequence). CDR3: CASTPSGNSYEQYF. The CDR3 coding sequence is TGTGCCAGCACCCCCTCCGGGAATTCCTACGAGCAGTACTTC.

This chain joins TRBV4-1 and TRBJ2-2; 11 bases are a match to TRBD1. The CDR3 totals 15 residues. CDR1 and CDR2 from the germline V gene are MGHRA and YSYEKL. V was pared by 5 bases and J by 5 bases, with 4 bases of the junction left unmatched. The chain's CDR3 is CASSFGQGATGELFF. The CDR3 DNA sequence: TGCGCCAGCAGCTTTGGACAGGGGGCGACCGGGGAGCTGTTTTTT.

The chain couples TRBV6-5 to TRBJ1-1; D is perhaps TRBD1 (5 bases). Germline V CDR1 and CDR2: MNHEY, SVGAGI. Trimming took 7 bases from V and 5 from J, leaving 14 bases between them. CDR3 length: 13 amino acids. Written as DNA, the CDR3 is TGTGCCAGCAACCCTCCGGGGGATACTGAAGCTTTCTTT. This codes for CASNPPGDTEAFF.

Here the CDR3 DNA reads TGTGCCAGCAGTTCTCTGGACAGGGCCCTCTCTGAAGCTTTCTTT. Protein sequence: CASSSLDRALSEAFF. The chain recombines TRBV27 with TRBJ1-1; the match to TRBD1 covers 8 bases. Per the germline V gene, CDR1 is MNHEY and CDR2 is SMNVEV (reference sequence). Trimming removed 4 bases from V and 6 bases from J; junction bases left unmatched: 10. This CDR3 has 15 amino acids.

This rearrangement joins TRBV5-1 to TRBJ2-3; perhaps TRBD2 as D (6 bases). The germline V and J ends were trimmed by 2 bases and 2 bases, with 9 bases remaining between them. Germline CDR1 SGHRS, CDR2 YFSETQ. The CDR3 extends over 14 amino acids. CDR3 residues: CASSFGGATDTQYF. The CDR3 region has the DNA TGCGCCAGCAGCTTCGGAGGGGCCACAGATACGCAGTATTTT.

The V call is TRBV5-6, the J call TRBJ2-1, with TRBD2 matching over 7 bases. The junction had 13 bases not matched to a gene; V was cut back by 3 bases and J by 7 bases. CDR1 is SGHDT, CDR2 YYEEEE, per germline. The CDR3 is 16 residues long. In DNA, the CDR3 is TGTGCCAGCAGCTCCTCTAGCGACGGGGGGATGAATGAGCAGTTCTTC. Translated: CASSSSSDGGMNEQFF.

J is TRBJ2-5 and V is TRBV5-1; no firm D call. Germline values: CDR1 SGHRS, CDR2 YFSETQ. This CDR3 comprises 14 residues. Trimming shortened V by 4 bases and J by 5 bases, and 15 bases separated the two germline ends. CDR3: CASSTEALVETQYF. DNA for the CDR3: TGCGCCAGCAGCACGGAAGCGCTGGTCGAGACCCAGTACTTC.

The chain is built from TRBV29-1 and TRBJ2-1; 8 bases map to TRBD2. V shed 4 bases and J 7 bases; nucleotides not matched to a gene: 6. The V gene's germline CDR1 is SQVTM and CDR2 ANQGSEA. CDR3 length: 13 residues. The CDR3 nucleotides read TGCAGCGTTGTAAGCGGGGGAGATAATGAGCAGTTCTTC. Translating gives CSVVSGGDNEQFF.

The chain uses TRBV11-3 and TRBJ2-2; D not resolved. From germline, CDR1 is SGHNT and CDR2 YENEEA. V was cut by 5 bases and J by 1 base, with 5 bases left in between. The CDR3 runs to 13 residues. CDR3 DNA: TGTGCCAGCAGCCCACAGAACACCGGGGAGCTGTTTTTT. It encodes CASSPQNTGELFF.

J is TRBJ2-7 and V is TRBV2, with 7 bases fitting TRBD2. The CDR3 runs to 14 residues. The V segment lost 3 bases and the J segment 2 bases; nucleotides outside the gene matches: 4. Germline V gene data show CDR1 as SNHLY and CDR2 as FYNNEI. For the CDR3, the DNA is TGTGCCAGCAGTGAGGGTCGGGGGGCCTACGAGCAGTACTTC. It yields the protein CASSEGRGAYEQYF.

The chain links TRBV7-9 to TRBJ2-3, with 10 positions matching TRBD2. Germline V lookup: CDR1 SEHNR, CDR2 FQNEAQ (reference sequence). V lost 7 bases to trimming and J lost 6 bases; unmatched junction nucleotides: 7. CDR3 length equals 14 residues. The CDR3 DNA follows: TGTGCCAGCACCCTAGCGGGGGCAGAGGATACGCAGTATTTT. Protein product: CASTLAGAEDTQYF.